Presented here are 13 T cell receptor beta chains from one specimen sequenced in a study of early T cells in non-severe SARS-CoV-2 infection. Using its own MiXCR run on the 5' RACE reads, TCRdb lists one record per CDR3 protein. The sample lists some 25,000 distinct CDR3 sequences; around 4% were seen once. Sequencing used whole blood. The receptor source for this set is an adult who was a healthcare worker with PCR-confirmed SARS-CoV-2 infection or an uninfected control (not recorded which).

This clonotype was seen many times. The CDR3 nucleotides read TGTGCCACCAGCGAGGCAACTAATGAAAAACTGTTTTTT. This sequence encodes CATSEATNEKLFF. This chain connects TRBV24-1 to TRBJ1-4; D remains unclear. This CDR3 spans 13 amino acids. The V end was cut by 7 bases, the J end by 0 bases, with 5 bases between. In germline, CDR1 is KGHDR, CDR2 SFDVKD.

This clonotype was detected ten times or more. CDR3: CASSQGQYEQYF. The CDR3 coding sequence is TGTGCCAGCAGCCAGGGACAGTACGAGCAGTACTTC. The gene calls are TRBV14 and TRBJ2-7; 7 nucleotides align to TRBD1. J gave up 4 bases and V 3 bases, and 0 bases lay outside the gene matches. Per the germline V gene, CDR1 is SGHDN and CDR2 is FVKESK. CDR3 length: 12 residues.

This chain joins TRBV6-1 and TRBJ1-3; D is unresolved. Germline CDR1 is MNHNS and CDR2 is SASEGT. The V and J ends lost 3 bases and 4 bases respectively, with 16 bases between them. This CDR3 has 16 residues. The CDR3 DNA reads TGTGCCAGCAGTGAGACCCTTAACTCTGGGGGAAACACCATATATTTT. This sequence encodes CASSETLNSGGNTIYF.

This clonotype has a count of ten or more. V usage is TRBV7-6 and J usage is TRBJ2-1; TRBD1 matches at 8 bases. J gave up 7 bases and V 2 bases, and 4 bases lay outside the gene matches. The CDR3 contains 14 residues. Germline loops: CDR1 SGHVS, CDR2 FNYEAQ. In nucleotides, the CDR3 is TGTGCCAGCAGCTTACAGGGGGCGGAGAATGAGCAGTTCTTC. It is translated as CASSLQGAENEQFF.

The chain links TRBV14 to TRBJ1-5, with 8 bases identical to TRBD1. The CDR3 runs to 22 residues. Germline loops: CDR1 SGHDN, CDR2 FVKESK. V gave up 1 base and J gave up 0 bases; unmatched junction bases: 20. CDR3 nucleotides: TGTGCCAGCAGCCAAGCTCTTCCCCTGACAGGGGTGGGTTTTAGTAGCAATCAGCCCCAGCATTTT. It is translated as CASSQALPLTGVGFSSNQPQHF.

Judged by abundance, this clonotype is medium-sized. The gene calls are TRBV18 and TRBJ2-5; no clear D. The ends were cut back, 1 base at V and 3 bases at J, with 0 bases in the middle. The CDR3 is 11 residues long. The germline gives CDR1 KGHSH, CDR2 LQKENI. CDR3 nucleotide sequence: TGTGCCAGCTCACCACAAGAGACCCAGTACTTC. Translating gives CASSPQETQYF.

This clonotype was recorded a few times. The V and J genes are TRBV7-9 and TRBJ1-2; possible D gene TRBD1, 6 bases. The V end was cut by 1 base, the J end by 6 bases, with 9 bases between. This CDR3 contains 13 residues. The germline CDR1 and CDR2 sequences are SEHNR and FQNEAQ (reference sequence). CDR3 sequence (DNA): TGTGCCAGCAGCTTAGACAGGGCTCATGGCTACACCTTC. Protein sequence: CASSLDRAHGYTF.

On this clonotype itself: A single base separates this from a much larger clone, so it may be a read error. The CDR3 DNA is TGTGCTACTAGGGGCTCACAATCTTGGTTCAATGAGCAGTTCTTC. Protein product: CATRGSQSWFNEQFF. This rearrangement joins TRBV19 to TRBJ2-1; D may match TRBD1 or TRBD2 (5 bases each). Germline loops: CDR1 LNHDA, CDR2 SQIVND (reference sequence). The CDR3 covers 15 residues.

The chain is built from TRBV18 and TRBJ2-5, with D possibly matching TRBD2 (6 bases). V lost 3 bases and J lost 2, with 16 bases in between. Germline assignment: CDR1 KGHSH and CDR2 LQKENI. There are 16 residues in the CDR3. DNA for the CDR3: TGTGCCAGCTCACCCTCCTTAGCGGAATATCAAGAGACCCAGTACTTC. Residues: CASSPSLAEYQETQYF.

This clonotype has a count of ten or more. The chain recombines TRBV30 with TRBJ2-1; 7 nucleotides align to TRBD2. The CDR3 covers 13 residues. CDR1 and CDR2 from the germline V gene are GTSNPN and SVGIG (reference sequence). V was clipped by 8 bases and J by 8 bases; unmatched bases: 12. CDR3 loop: CALLGGSRYEQFF. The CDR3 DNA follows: TGTGCCCTTCTCGGGGGGTCCCGGTATGAGCAGTTCTTC.

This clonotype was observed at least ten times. The chain's CDR3 is CASSSRTVNEQFF. CDR3 nucleotides: TGTGCCAGCAGTTCCCGGACAGTCAATGAGCAGTTCTTC. This chain joins TRBV12-3 or TRBV12-4 and TRBJ2-1, with D possibly matching TRBD1 (6 bases). This CDR3 region has 13 residues. The V end lost 4 bases, the J end lost 6 bases, and 10 bases lay between the germline ends.

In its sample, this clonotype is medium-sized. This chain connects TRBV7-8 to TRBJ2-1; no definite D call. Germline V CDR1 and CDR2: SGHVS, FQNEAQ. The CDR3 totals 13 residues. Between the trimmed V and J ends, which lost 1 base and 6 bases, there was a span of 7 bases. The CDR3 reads CASSLVWGNEQFF. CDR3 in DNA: TGTGCCAGCAGCTTAGTATGGGGCAATGAGCAGTTCTTC.

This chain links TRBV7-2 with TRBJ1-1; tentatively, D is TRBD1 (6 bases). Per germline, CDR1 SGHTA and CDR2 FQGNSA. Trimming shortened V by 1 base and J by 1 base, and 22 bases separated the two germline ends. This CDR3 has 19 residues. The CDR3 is CASSLGGGQGSFWNTEAFF. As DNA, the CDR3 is TGTGCCAGCAGCTTAGGAGGAGGGCAGGGGAGTTTTTGGAACACTGAAGCTTTCTTT. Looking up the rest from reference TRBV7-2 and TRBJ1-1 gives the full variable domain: GAGVSQSPSNKVTEKGKDVELRCDPISGHTALYWYRQSLGQGLEFLIYFQGNSAPDKSGLPSDRFSAERTGGSVSTLTIQRTQQEDSAVYLCASSLGGGQGSFWNTEAFFGQGTRLTVV.